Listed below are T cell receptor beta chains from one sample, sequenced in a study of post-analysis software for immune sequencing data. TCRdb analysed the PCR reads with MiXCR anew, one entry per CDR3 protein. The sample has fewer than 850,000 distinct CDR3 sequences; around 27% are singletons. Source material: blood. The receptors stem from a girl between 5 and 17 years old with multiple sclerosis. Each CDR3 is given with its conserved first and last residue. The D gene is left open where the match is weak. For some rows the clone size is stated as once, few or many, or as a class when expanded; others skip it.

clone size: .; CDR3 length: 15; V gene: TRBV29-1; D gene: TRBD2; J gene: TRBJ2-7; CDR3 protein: CSAKPGTSGTYEQYF; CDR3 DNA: TGCAGCGCAAAACCCGGGACTAGCGGTACCTACGAGCAGTACTTC
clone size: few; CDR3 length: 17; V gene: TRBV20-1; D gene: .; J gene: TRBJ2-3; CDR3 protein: CSARAVFVEGSTDTQYF; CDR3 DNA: TGCAGTGCTAGAGCGGTTTTCGTGGAGGGGAGCACAGATACGCAGTATTTT
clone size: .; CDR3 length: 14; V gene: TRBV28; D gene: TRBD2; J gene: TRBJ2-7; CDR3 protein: CATKTSGSPYEQYF; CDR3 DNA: TGTGCCACCAAAACTAGCGGGAGTCCCTACGAGCAGTACTTC
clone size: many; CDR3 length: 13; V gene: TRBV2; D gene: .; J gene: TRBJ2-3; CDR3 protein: CARALTVTDTQYF; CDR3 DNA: TGTGCCAGAGCCCTGACAGTCACAGATACGCAGTATTTT
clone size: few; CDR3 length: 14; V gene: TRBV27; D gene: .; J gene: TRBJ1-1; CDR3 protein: CASRRGLPGTEAFF; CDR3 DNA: TGTGCCAGCAGGAGGGGCCTCCCTGGCACTGAAGCTTTCTTT
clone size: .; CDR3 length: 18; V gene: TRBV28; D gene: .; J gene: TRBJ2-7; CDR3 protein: CASNSPFTSGQVSYEQYF; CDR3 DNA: TGTGCCAGCAATTCCCCCTTCACTAGCGGACAGGTCTCCTACGAGCAGTACTTC
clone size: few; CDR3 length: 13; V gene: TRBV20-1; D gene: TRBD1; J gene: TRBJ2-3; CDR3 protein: CSARVTGTDTQYF; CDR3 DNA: TGCAGTGCTAGAGTGACAGGGACAGATACGCAGTATTTT
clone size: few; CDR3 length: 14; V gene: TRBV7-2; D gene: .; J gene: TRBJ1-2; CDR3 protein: CASSRTGINYGYTF; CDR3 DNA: TGTGCCAGCAGCCGGACGGGGATTAACTATGGCTACACCTTC
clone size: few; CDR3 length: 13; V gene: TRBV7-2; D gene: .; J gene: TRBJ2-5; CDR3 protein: CASSPQGRGTQYF; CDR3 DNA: TGTGCCAGCAGCCCTCAGGGCCGGGGGACCCAGTACTTC
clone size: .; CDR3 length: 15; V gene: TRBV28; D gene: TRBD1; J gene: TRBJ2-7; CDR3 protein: CASSPPGTGPYEQYF; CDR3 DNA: TGTGCCAGCAGTCCCCCCGGGACAGGGCCCTACGAGCAGTACTTC
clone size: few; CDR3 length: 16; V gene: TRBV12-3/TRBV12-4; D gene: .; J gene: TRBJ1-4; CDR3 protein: CASSFLGSWGNEKLFF; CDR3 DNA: TGTGCCAGCAGTTTTCTAGGGTCCTGGGGTAATGAAAAACTGTTTTTT
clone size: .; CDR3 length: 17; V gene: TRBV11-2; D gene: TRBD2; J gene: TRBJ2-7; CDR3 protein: CASSQPGLAEYSYEQYF; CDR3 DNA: TGTGCCAGCAGCCAACCGGGACTAGCGGAGTACTCCTACGAGCAGTACTTC
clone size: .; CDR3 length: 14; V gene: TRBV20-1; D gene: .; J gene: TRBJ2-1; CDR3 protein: CSANAYRGNNEQFF; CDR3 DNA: TGCAGTGCTAACGCTTACCGGGGGAACAATGAGCAGTTCTTC
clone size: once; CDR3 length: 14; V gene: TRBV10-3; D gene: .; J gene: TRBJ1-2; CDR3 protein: CAISESGQGRGYTF; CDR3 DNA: TGTGCCATCAGTGAGTCCGGCCAGGGTCGAGGCTACACCTTC
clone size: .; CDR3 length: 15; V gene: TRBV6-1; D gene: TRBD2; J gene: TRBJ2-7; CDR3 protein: CASSENPRGDNEQYF; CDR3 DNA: TGTGCCAGCAGTGAAAATCCGCGGGGGGATAACGAGCAGTACTTC
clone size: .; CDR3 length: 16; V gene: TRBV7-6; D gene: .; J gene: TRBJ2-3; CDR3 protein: CASSLGGGYPTDTQYF; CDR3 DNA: TGTGCCAGCAGCTTAGGGGGCGGCTACCCCACAGATACGCAGTATTTT
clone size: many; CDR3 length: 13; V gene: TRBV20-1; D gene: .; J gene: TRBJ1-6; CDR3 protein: CSARRGSNSPLHF; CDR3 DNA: TGCAGTGCTAGAAGGGGTTCGAATTCACCCCTCCACTTT
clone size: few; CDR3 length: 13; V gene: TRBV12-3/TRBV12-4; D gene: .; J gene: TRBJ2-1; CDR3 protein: CASSPGINNEQFF; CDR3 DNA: TGTGCCAGCAGTCCCGGGATCAACAATGAGCAGTTCTTC
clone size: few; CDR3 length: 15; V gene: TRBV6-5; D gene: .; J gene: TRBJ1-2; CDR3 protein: CASSPRADGIDGYTF; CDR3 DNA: TGTGCCAGCAGTCCCAGGGCTGACGGGATCGATGGCTACACCTTC
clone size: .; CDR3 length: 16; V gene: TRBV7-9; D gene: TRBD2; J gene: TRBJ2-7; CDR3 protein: CASSSFERDGSYKQYF; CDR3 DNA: TGTGCCAGCAGCTCTTTCGAGCGGGACGGGAGCTACAAGCAGTACTTC
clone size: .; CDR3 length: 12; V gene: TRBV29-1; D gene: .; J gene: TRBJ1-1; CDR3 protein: CSVVPGNTEAFF; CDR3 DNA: TGCAGCGTTGTTCCAGGGAACACTGAAGCTTTCTTT
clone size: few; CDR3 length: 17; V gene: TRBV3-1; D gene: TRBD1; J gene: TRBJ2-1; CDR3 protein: CASSHPWGRGSHNEQFF; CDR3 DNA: TGTGCCAGCAGCCACCCTTGGGGCAGGGGGTCCCACAATGAGCAGTTCTTC
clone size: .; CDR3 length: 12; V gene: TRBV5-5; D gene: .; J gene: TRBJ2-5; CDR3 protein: CASSFLGGTQYF; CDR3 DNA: TGTGCCAGCAGCTTCCTTGGGGGGACCCAGTACTTC
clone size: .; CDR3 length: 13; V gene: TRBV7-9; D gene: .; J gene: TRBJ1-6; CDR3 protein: CASSLEGDSPLHF; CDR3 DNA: TGTGCCAGCAGCTTAGAGGGAGATTCACCCCTCCACTTT
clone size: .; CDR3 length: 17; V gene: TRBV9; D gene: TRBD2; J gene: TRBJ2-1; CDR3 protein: CASSVSRGESIYNEQFF; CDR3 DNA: TGTGCCAGCAGCGTATCCCGGGGGGAGTCAATCTACAATGAGCAGTTCTTC
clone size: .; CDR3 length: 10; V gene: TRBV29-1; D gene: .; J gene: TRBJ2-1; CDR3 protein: CSALWGEQFF; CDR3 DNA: TGCAGCGCACTGTGGGGTGAGCAGTTCTTC
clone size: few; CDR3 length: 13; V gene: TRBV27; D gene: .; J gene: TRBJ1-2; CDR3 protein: CASSPGLLYGYTF; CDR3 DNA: TGTGCCAGCAGTCCCGGGCTTCTATATGGCTACACCTTC
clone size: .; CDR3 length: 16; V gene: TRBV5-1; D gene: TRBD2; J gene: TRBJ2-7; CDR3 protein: CASSGLAGVGSYEQYF; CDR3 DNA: TGCGCCAGCAGCGGATTAGCGGGAGTAGGATCCTACGAGCAGTACTTC
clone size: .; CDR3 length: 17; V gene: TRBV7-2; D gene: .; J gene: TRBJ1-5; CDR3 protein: CASSLDPKGGSNQPQHF; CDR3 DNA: TGTGCCAGCAGCTTAGACCCAAAGGGGGGCTCCAATCAGCCCCAGCATTTT
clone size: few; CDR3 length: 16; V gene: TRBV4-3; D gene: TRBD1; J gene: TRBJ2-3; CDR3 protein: CASSQDRGHPTDTQYF; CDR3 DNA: TGCGCCAGCAGCCAGGATAGGGGGCACCCCACAGATACGCAGTATTTT
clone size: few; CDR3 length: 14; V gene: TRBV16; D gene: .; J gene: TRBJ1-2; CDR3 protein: CASSQTGPNYGYTF; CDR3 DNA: TGTGCCAGCAGCCAAACTGGACCCAACTATGGCTACACCTTC
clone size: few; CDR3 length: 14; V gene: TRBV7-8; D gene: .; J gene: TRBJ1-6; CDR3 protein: CASSHADTNSPLHF; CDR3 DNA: TGTGCCAGCAGCCATGCTGATACGAATTCACCCCTCCACTTT
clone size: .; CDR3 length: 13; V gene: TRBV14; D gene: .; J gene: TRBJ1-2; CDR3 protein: CASSQLRWDGYTF; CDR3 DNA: TGTGCCAGCAGCCAATTGCGGTGGGATGGCTACACCTTC
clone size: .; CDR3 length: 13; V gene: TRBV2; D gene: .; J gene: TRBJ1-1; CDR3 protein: CASSSDWNTEAFF; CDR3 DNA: TGTGCCAGCAGTTCTGACTGGAACACTGAAGCTTTCTTT
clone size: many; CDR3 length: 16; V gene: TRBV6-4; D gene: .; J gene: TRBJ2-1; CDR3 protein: CASSEEAAGGYNEQFF; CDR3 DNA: TGTGCCAGCAGTGAGGAGGCGGCAGGGGGGTACAATGAGCAGTTCTTC
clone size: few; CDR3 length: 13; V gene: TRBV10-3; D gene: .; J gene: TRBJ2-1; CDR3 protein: CAISESAYNEQFF; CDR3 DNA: TGTGCCATCAGTGAGTCAGCTTACAATGAGCAGTTCTTC
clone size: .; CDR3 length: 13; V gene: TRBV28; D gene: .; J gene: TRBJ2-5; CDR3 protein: CASTLGVRETQYF; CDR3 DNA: TGTGCCAGCACCCTGGGGGTCCGGGAGACCCAGTACTTC
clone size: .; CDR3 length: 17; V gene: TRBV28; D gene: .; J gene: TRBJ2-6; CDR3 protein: CASSSAGHSSGANVLTF; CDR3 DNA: TGTGCCAGCAGTTCTGCGGGACATAGCTCTGGGGCCAACGTCCTGACTTTC
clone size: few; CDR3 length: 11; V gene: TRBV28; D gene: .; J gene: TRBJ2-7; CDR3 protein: CASSLRSEQYF; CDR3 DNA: TGTGCCAGCAGTTTAAGATCCGAGCAGTACTTC
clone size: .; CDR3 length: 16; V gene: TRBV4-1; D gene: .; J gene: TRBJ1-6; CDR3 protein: CASSQGRTAGGSPLHF; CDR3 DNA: TGCGCCAGCAGCCAAGGCAGGACAGCGGGTGGGTCACCCCTCCACTTT
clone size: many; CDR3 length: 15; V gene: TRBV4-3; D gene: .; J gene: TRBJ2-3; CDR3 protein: CASSQDSSQGDTQYF; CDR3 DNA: TGCGCCAGCAGCCAAGACTCTAGCCAAGGGGATACGCAGTATTTT
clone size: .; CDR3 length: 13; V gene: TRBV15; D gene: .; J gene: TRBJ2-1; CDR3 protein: CATSTSSYNEQFF; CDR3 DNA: TGTGCCACCAGCACGAGCTCCTACAATGAGCAGTTCTTC
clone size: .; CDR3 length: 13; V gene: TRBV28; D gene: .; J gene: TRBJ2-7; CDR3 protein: CASSGGYRGKQYF; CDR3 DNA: TGTGCCAGCAGTGGAGGGTACAGGGGAAAGCAGTACTTC
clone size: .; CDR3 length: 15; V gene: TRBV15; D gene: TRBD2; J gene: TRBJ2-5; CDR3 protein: CATSREGLLQETQYF; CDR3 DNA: TGTGCCACCAGCAGAGAGGGACTACTTCAAGAGACCCAGTACTTC
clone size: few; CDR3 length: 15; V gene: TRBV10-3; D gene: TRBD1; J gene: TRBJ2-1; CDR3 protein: CAISEPGQAYNEQFF; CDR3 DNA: TGTGCCATCAGTGAACCGGGACAGGCCTACAATGAGCAGTTCTTC
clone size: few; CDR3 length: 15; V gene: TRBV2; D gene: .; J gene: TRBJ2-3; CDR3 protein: CASGKLAAAADTQYF; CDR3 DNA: TGTGCCAGCGGAAAATTAGCGGCCGCCGCAGATACGCAGTATTTT
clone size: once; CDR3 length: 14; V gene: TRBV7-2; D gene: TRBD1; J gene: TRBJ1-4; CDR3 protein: CASGPGTVNEKLFF; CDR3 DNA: TGTGCCAGCGGACCTGGGACAGTAAATGAAAAACTGTTTTTT
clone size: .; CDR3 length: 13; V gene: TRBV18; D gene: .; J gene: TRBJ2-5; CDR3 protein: CASSQEYQETQYF; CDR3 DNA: TGTGCCAGCTCACAAGAGTACCAAGAGACCCAGTACTTC
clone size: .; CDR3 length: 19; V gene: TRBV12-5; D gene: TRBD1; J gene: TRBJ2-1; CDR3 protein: CASGDSPGTGSLPGNEQFF; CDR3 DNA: TGTGCTAGTGGCGACTCACCCGGGACAGGGTCCCTTCCGGGCAATGAGCAGTTCTTC
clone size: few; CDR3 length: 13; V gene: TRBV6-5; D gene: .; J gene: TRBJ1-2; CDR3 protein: CASTPDKFYGYTF; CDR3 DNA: TGTGCCAGCACCCCGGACAAGTTCTATGGCTACACCTTC
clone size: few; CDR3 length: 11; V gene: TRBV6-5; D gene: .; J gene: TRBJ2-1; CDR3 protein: CASSFTGVQFF; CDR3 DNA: TGTGCCAGCAGCTTTACGGGGGTGCAGTTCTTC